These T cell receptor beta chains were read from a single sample in a study of cytomegalovirus exposure and HLA in healthy donors. TCRdb's table, derived via immunoSEQ multiplex PCR, lists solely in-frame clones and lacks some. Among about 160,000 clones listed, about 85% were seen once. Material for sequencing was PBMCs. These TCRs come from a man younger than 30 in good health and CMV-seronegative. The CDR3 runs from the conserved cysteine through the conserved F or W. D genes are given only for firm matches. Clone sizes are given selectively: once, few, many, or a class where the clone is expanded.

cdr3_nt: TGTGCCAGTAGTGCCCCTCCTGGGACAGGGGGCAATCAGCCCCAGCATTTT
cdr3_aa: CASSAPPGTGGNQPQHF
clone_size: NA
j_call: TRBJ1-5
d_call: TRBD1
v_call: TRBV19

cdr3_nt: TGTGCCAGCAGCTTGACTTCCGGGTATTGGACCGGGGAGCTGTTTTTT
cdr3_aa: CASSLTSGYWTGELFF
clone_size: NA
j_call: TRBJ2-2
d_call: NA
v_call: TRBV5-8

cdr3_nt: TGTGCCAGCAGTCCGGGACTAGCGGGTTCTGAGCAGTTCTTC
cdr3_aa: CASSPGLAGSEQFF
clone_size: NA
j_call: TRBJ2-1
d_call: TRBD2
v_call: TRBV27

cdr3_nt: TGTGCCAGCAGAAAACAGGGCCCTAGCAATCAGCCCCAGCATTTT
cdr3_aa: CASRKQGPSNQPQHF
clone_size: NA
j_call: TRBJ1-5
d_call: NA
v_call: TRBV6-5

cdr3_nt: TGCGCCAGCAGCTTGGATGCAGGGTGGTCGAACACTGAAGCTTTCTTT
cdr3_aa: CASSLDAGWSNTEAFF
clone_size: NA
j_call: TRBJ1-1
d_call: NA
v_call: TRBV5-1

cdr3_nt: TGTGCCAGCAGGCCTAGCGGGGGGGTTCCTGAGCAGTTCTTC
cdr3_aa: CASRPSGGVPEQFF
clone_size: NA
j_call: TRBJ2-1
d_call: TRBD2
v_call: TRBV28

cdr3_nt: TGTGCCAGCAGTTTAGGGCTCTCAGATACGCAGTATTTT
cdr3_aa: CASSLGLSDTQYF
clone_size: NA
j_call: TRBJ2-3
d_call: NA
v_call: TRBV28

cdr3_nt: TGTGCCAGCAGGAACAGGGGTGTAGGGTACGAGCAGTACTTC
cdr3_aa: CASRNRGVGYEQYF
clone_size: NA
j_call: TRBJ2-7
d_call: TRBD1
v_call: TRBV13

cdr3_nt: TGTGCCAGCAGCTGGGGACAGGGGTTTGGGGAGCAGTTCTTC
cdr3_aa: CASSWGQGFGEQFF
clone_size: NA
j_call: TRBJ2-1
d_call: TRBD1
v_call: TRBV5-6

cdr3_nt: TGTGCCAGCAGCCGTAGCGGGAGTCGTACCGGGGAGCTGTTTTTT
cdr3_aa: CASSRSGSRTGELFF
clone_size: NA
j_call: TRBJ2-2
d_call: TRBD2
v_call: TRBV7-3

cdr3_nt: TGTGCCAGCAGCTTAGGACAGGGCAATGAGCAGTTCTTC
cdr3_aa: CASSLGQGNEQFF
clone_size: NA
j_call: TRBJ2-1
d_call: TRBD1
v_call: TRBV7-7

cdr3_nt: TGTGCCAGCAGTCCTGGCGACAGGTTGGCTCAGCCCCAGCATTTT
cdr3_aa: CASSPGDRLAQPQHF
clone_size: NA
j_call: TRBJ1-5
d_call: NA
v_call: TRBV28

cdr3_nt: TGTGCCAGCAGCCAACGGGGTAATCAGCCCCAGCATTTT
cdr3_aa: CASSQRGNQPQHF
clone_size: few
j_call: TRBJ1-5
d_call: NA
v_call: TRBV6-5

cdr3_nt: TGTGCCAGCAGCTTGGGAGGACTAGCGGCTCGCCTCACAGATACGCAGTATTTT
cdr3_aa: CASSLGGLAARLTDTQYF
clone_size: once
j_call: TRBJ2-3
d_call: TRBD2
v_call: TRBV5-4

cdr3_nt: TGTGCCAGCAGCCAGGGTAGCGGGGGGGACACAGATACGCAGTATTTT
cdr3_aa: CASSQGSGGDTDTQYF
clone_size: NA
j_call: TRBJ2-3
d_call: TRBD2
v_call: TRBV4-2

cdr3_nt: TGTGCCAGCAGCCAGGGGCTAGCGGGGACCGGGGAGCTGTTTTTT
cdr3_aa: CASSQGLAGTGELFF
clone_size: NA
j_call: TRBJ2-2
d_call: TRBD2
v_call: TRBV28

cdr3_nt: TGTGCCAGCAGCGTAAACATTAACACCGGGGAGCTGTTTTTT
cdr3_aa: CASSVNINTGELFF
clone_size: NA
j_call: TRBJ2-2
d_call: NA
v_call: TRBV9

cdr3_nt: TGCGCCAGCAGCTTTGGCGGGAGGACGTCCTACGAGCAGTACTTC
cdr3_aa: CASSFGGRTSYEQYF
clone_size: NA
j_call: TRBJ2-7
d_call: TRBD2
v_call: TRBV5-1

cdr3_nt: TGTGCCAGCAGTGGGGTGCTAGCCGGCTCCTACAATGAGCAGTTCTTC
cdr3_aa: CASSGVLAGSYNEQFF
clone_size: few
j_call: TRBJ2-1
d_call: NA
v_call: TRBV2

cdr3_nt: TGTGCCAGCAGTCCCACCACGACTAGAAACAATGAGCAGTTCTTC
cdr3_aa: CASSPTTTRNNEQFF
clone_size: NA
j_call: TRBJ2-1
d_call: NA
v_call: TRBV28

cdr3_nt: TGTGCCAGCAGTTTAATGCAGGTTAAGACTGAAGCTTTCTTT
cdr3_aa: CASSLMQVKTEAFF
clone_size: few
j_call: TRBJ1-1
d_call: NA
v_call: TRBV28

cdr3_nt: TGTGCCAGCAGGACGGAGGGACGGGGGGAAACTGAAGCTTTCTTT
cdr3_aa: CASRTEGRGETEAFF
clone_size: NA
j_call: TRBJ1-1
d_call: NA
v_call: TRBV7-2

cdr3_nt: TGTGCCAGCAGCTCCACAGGACTAGTTTCCGAGCAGTACTTC
cdr3_aa: CASSSTGLVSEQYF
clone_size: NA
j_call: TRBJ2-7
d_call: TRBD2
v_call: TRBV28

cdr3_nt: TGTGCCAGCAGTTTATGGACCAGGGGTGGATTATCACCCCTCCACTTT
cdr3_aa: CASSLWTRGGLSPLHF
clone_size: once
j_call: TRBJ1-6
d_call: NA
v_call: TRBV28

cdr3_nt: TGTGCCAGCTCACCAGTGATAGAGGATGAGGCTTTCTTT
cdr3_aa: CASSPVIEDEAFF
clone_size: NA
j_call: TRBJ1-1
d_call: NA
v_call: TRBV18

cdr3_nt: TGTGCCAGTAGTATCATCGCAGGGCCCACCGGGGAGCTGTTTTTT
cdr3_aa: CASSIIAGPTGELFF
clone_size: NA
j_call: TRBJ2-2
d_call: NA
v_call: TRBV19

cdr3_nt: TGTGCCAGTAGTATATGGCGGGAGACGTCAGGAGAGCAGTACTTC
cdr3_aa: CASSIWRETSGEQYF
clone_size: NA
j_call: TRBJ2-7
d_call: TRBD2
v_call: TRBV19

cdr3_nt: TGTGCCACCAGCAGAGATCTGGGGGGGGGTAACTATGGCTACACCTTC
cdr3_aa: CATSRDLGGGNYGYTF
clone_size: NA
j_call: TRBJ1-2
d_call: NA
v_call: TRBV15

cdr3_nt: TGTGCCATCAGTGAGTCCCGGACAGGGATTAACTATGGCTACACCTTC
cdr3_aa: CAISESRTGINYGYTF
clone_size: NA
j_call: TRBJ1-2
d_call: TRBD1
v_call: TRBV10-3

cdr3_nt: TGTGCCAGTAGTTTAACGGGGACTCCTACAATGACGCAGTTCTTC
cdr3_aa: CASSLTGTPTMTQFF
clone_size: NA
j_call: TRBJ2-1
d_call: NA
v_call: TRBV19

cdr3_nt: TGTGCCTGGAGTGATCAAGGAAACACCATATATTTT
cdr3_aa: CAWSDQGNTIYF
clone_size: once
j_call: TRBJ1-3
d_call: NA
v_call: TRBV30

cdr3_nt: TGTGCCAGCAGCTTGGGACTGACAAACACCATATATTTT
cdr3_aa: CASSLGLTNTIYF
clone_size: NA
j_call: TRBJ1-3
d_call: NA
v_call: TRBV28

cdr3_nt: TGCGCCAGCAGCCCCGGGAGAGGGGACAATGAGCAGTTCTTC
cdr3_aa: CASSPGRGDNEQFF
clone_size: once
j_call: TRBJ2-1
d_call: NA
v_call: TRBV5-1

cdr3_nt: TGTGCCTGGTCCTCGAATCTATCTCCCCTTTTGGAGCAGTTCTTC
cdr3_aa: CAWSSNLSPLLEQFF
clone_size: NA
j_call: TRBJ2-1
d_call: NA
v_call: TRBV30

cdr3_nt: TGTGCCAGCAGTTCCGGGACAGCCATCTATGGCTACACCTTC
cdr3_aa: CASSSGTAIYGYTF
clone_size: few
j_call: TRBJ1-2
d_call: TRBD1
v_call: TRBV6-5

cdr3_nt: TGTGCCAGCAGTGGACAGGGAAACACCATATATTTT
cdr3_aa: CASSGQGNTIYF
clone_size: NA
j_call: TRBJ1-3
d_call: NA
v_call: TRBV2

cdr3_nt: TGCGCCAGCAGCGCGGACCTAGGACTAGAGAATGAGCAGTTCTTC
cdr3_aa: CASSADLGLENEQFF
clone_size: once
j_call: TRBJ2-1
d_call: TRBD2
v_call: TRBV5-1

cdr3_nt: TGTGCCAGCAGCGTGGGGACTAGCGGGAGAAGAGAGACCCAGTACTTC
cdr3_aa: CASSVGTSGRRETQYF
clone_size: NA
j_call: TRBJ2-5
d_call: TRBD2
v_call: TRBV9

cdr3_nt: TGCGCCAGCAGCCGGTGGACAGGGGCCCGTAATGAAAAACTGTTTTTT
cdr3_aa: CASSRWTGARNEKLFF
clone_size: NA
j_call: TRBJ1-4
d_call: TRBD1
v_call: TRBV4-1

cdr3_nt: TGTGCCAGTAGTCAAGGACAGGGGGACGAGCAGTACTTC
cdr3_aa: CASSQGQGDEQYF
clone_size: NA
j_call: TRBJ2-7
d_call: TRBD1
v_call: TRBV19

cdr3_nt: TGCGCCAGCAGCTTGGGCCAACTAGCGGGAGGGCAAGAGACCCAGTACTTC
cdr3_aa: CASSLGQLAGGQETQYF
clone_size: few
j_call: TRBJ2-5
d_call: TRBD2
v_call: TRBV5-1

cdr3_nt: TGTGCCAGCAGCTATACTAGCGGGGGGAGAGATACGCAGTATTTT
cdr3_aa: CASSYTSGGRDTQYF
clone_size: NA
j_call: TRBJ2-3
d_call: TRBD2
v_call: TRBV5-4

cdr3_nt: TGTGCCAGCAGCACTCTAATGGGAGGGGGGAATCGGGAGCAGTTCTTC
cdr3_aa: CASSTLMGGGNREQFF
clone_size: NA
j_call: TRBJ2-1
d_call: NA
v_call: TRBV7-9

cdr3_nt: TGTGCCAGCAATGCGAGGTCTGGGGCCAACGTCCTGACTTTC
cdr3_aa: CASNARSGANVLTF
clone_size: NA
j_call: TRBJ2-6
d_call: NA
v_call: TRBV2

cdr3_nt: TGTGCCAGCAGTTTGTCGACAGGGGTGAACACTGAAGCTTTCTTT
cdr3_aa: CASSLSTGVNTEAFF
clone_size: NA
j_call: TRBJ1-1
d_call: TRBD1
v_call: TRBV6-5

cdr3_nt: TGTGCCAGCAGCTTCGGGGGGGTCAGCACAGATACGCAGTATTTT
cdr3_aa: CASSFGGVSTDTQYF
clone_size: NA
j_call: TRBJ2-3
d_call: TRBD2
v_call: TRBV5-4

cdr3_nt: TGTGCCAGCAGCTCTTCAGAATTCGCTAGCGGGCCCTACGAGCAGTACTTC
cdr3_aa: CASSSSEFASGPYEQYF
clone_size: once
j_call: TRBJ2-7
d_call: TRBD2
v_call: TRBV7-9

cdr3_nt: TGTGCCAGCCTTACGGAGAGGCAGCCCCAGCATTTT
cdr3_aa: CASLTERQPQHF
clone_size: few
j_call: TRBJ1-5
d_call: NA
v_call: TRBV21-1